This T cell receptor beta chain was sequenced in a study of post-analysis software for immune sequencing data. Study observations and caveats: Analysis by F measure revealed that same-batch samples clustered strongly together. Patients showed TRBV5-6, TRBV5-1 and TRBV20-1 among a few TRBV segments more frequent than in controls.

On this clonotype: The antigen remains undetermined.

Unique molecular identifiers were carried by the TCR beta cDNA libraries. Around 500,000 cDNA molecules were obtained from 1 to 10 million T cells. TCRdb fed the PCR reads into MiXCR, producing one record per CDR3 protein. The table has 600,000 to 700,000 distinct CDR3 sequences, roughly three fifths seen once. Trimming shortened V by 5 bases and J by 4 bases, and 11 bases separated the two germline ends. Looked up from germline, CDR1 is SGHTA and CDR2 is FQGNSA. The CDR3 is made up of 13 amino acids. This chain links TRBV7-2 with TRBJ2-5, with TRBD1 as a possible D gene (6 bases). This receptor was obtained from a girl aged 2 to 10 with multiple sclerosis. What was sequenced was blood. The CDR3 sequence: CASSVWGRETQYF. Here the CDR3 DNA reads TGTGCCAGCAGCGTTTGGGGGCGAGAGACCCAGTACTTC.